This record covers a single TCR beta chain. The antigen is undetermined. Use of 60 Vbeta and 13 Jbeta primers characterized the PCR. Data came from immunoSEQ multiplex PCR; TCRdb stores just in-frame clones and leaves some out. This sample yields under 150,000 clones, of which 55% to 65% are seen a single time; approximately 9.1% belongs to the top ten. The CDR3 contains 14 residues. CDR1 is SGDLS, CDR2 YYNGEE, per germline. V was pared by 0 bases and J by 4 bases, with 7 bases between. These data come from a study of cytomegalovirus exposure and HLA in healthy donors. Points from the study as a whole: Presence/absence comparisons presumed near-even sequencing depth among donors. The study listed approximately 160 cytomegalovirus-associated TCR beta chains. An analysis that was carried out later associated 16,000 or so TCR beta sequences with HLA alleles at 0.05 false discovery rate.

The chain recombines TRBV9 with TRBJ2-2; the D is unclear. This TCR was recovered from a man aged 35-49 years in good health and CMV-seropositive. The sample taken for sequencing was PBMCs. The CDR3 is CASSVDPSTGELFF. The CDR3 DNA reads as TGTGCCAGCAGCGTAGACCCCAGCACCGGGGAGCTGTTTTTT. The full variable domain, rest sourced from reference TRBV9 and TRBJ2-2, is DSGVTQTPKHLITATGQRVTLRCSPRSGDLSVYWYQQSLDQGLQFLIQYYNGEERAKGNILERFSAQQFPDLHSELNLSSLELGDSALYFCASSVDPSTGELFFGEGSRLTVL.